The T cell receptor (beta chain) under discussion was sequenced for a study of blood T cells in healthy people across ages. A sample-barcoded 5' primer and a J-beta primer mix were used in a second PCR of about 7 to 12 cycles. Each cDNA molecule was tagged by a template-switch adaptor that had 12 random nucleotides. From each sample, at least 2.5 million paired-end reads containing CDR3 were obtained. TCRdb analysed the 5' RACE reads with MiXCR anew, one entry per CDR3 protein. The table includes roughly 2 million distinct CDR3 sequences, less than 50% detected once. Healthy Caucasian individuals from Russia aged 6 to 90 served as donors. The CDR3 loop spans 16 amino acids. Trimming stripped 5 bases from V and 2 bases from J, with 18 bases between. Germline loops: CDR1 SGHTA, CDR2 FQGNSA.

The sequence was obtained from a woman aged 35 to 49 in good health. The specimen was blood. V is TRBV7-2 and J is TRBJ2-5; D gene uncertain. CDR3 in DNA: TGTGCCAGCAGCGCCGATAGACTGGCAAAACAAGAGACCCAGTACTTC. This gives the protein CASSADRLAKQETQYF.